The 24 T cell receptor beta chains reported below all come from one sample, sequenced in a study of cytomegalovirus exposure and HLA in healthy donors (dated by TCRdb to 2016 to 2017). The receptor library was made with the immunoSEQ multiplex PCR assay. The multiplex PCR relied on a mix of 60 forward primers for TCR Vbeta segments and 13 reverse primers for TCR Jbeta segments. Drawn from immuneACCESS, this table holds only the in-frame rearrangements with V and J called that TCRdb kept. Clones are partly lost; checked studies trace under half to an unresolved V gene and leave the rest unexplained. The sample table contains about 110,000 clones; only one count was recorded for roughly four fifths of them. The ten most abundant clones make up roughly 1.3% of the sample. Sequencing was performed on PBMCs. The receptors originated from a woman younger than 45 in good health and CMV-seronegative.

V gene TRBV2 combines with J gene TRBJ2-3; 9 nucleotides line up with TRBD2. Unmatched junction bases numbered 8, after V lost 9 bases and J lost 7 bases. Germline-derived CDR1 and CDR2 are SNHLY and FYNNEI. This CDR3 has 13 residues. The DNA for the CDR3 is TGTGCCAGGGGGGGGCTAGCGGGGAATACGCAGTATTTT. Amino acid sequence: CARGGLAGNTQYF.

The rearrangement joins TRBV15 to TRBJ1-1; the D is unclear. The CDR3 runs to 15 residues. Germline CDR1 LNHNV, CDR2 YYDKDF (reference sequence). Between the trimmed V and J ends, which lost 3 bases and 5 bases, there was a span of 16 bases. The DNA for the CDR3 is TGTGCCACCAGCAGCGGACTGGGCAGGAGGACTGAAGCTTTCTTT. Protein sequence: CATSSGLGRRTEAFF.

The chain is built from TRBV4-2 and TRBJ2-3; 7 bases line up with TRBD2. V shed 0 bases, J shed 6 bases, and the junction held 12 bases outside the gene matches. In germline, CDR1 is LGHNA, CDR2 YNFKEQ. The CDR3 has 17 amino acids. The DNA of the CDR3 is TGTGCCAGCAGCCAAGAATGGGCGGGAGACTCTCCCGATACGCAGTATTTT. It specifies CASSQEWAGDSPDTQYF.

This clone occurred a few times. This chain links TRBV9 with TRBJ1-1, with D possibly matching TRBD1 (6 bases). This CDR3 has 15 residues. Trimming removed 4 bases at V and 7 bases at J, with 20 bases between. Germline CDR1 is SGDLS and CDR2 is YYNGEE. The CDR3 sequence: CASSPRLGGPGEAFF. CDR3 nucleotides: TGTGCCAGCAGCCCCCGTCTGGGGGGGCCAGGTGAAGCTTTCTTT.

The sample holds a few counts of this clone. The chain has TRBV5-1 and TRBJ2-3; a possible D gene is TRBD1 (6 bases). Per the germline V gene, CDR1 is SGHRS and CDR2 is YFSETQ. The CDR3 consists of 14 residues. Trimming shortened V by 4 bases and J by 0 bases, and 9 bases separated the two germline ends. The DNA of the CDR3 is TGCGCCAGCAGCCTCCAGGGGAGCACAGATACGCAGTATTTT. Translating gives CASSLQGSTDTQYF.

This chain links TRBV7-2 with TRBJ2-7; D ambiguous. Trimming took 5 bases from V and 1 from J, leaving 12 bases between them. The CDR3 consists of 14 residues. The V gene's germline CDR1 is SGHTA and CDR2 FQGNSA. The CDR3 loop reads CASSPGRSSYEQYF. CDR3 in DNA: TGTGCCAGCAGCCCCGGTCGGTCTTCCTACGAGCAGTACTTC.

This clone was picked up a small number of times. The chain couples TRBV6-6 to TRBJ2-3; no firm D call. Trimming took off 4 bases at V and 2 bases at J, with 4 bases between the two ends. This CDR3 spans 12 amino acids. Germline CDR1 and CDR2: MNHNY and SVGAGI (reference sequence). CDR3 protein: CASSSYTDTQYF. CDR3 bases: TGTGCCAGCAGTTCCTACACAGATACGCAGTATTTT.

J is TRBJ2-2 and V is TRBV7-3, with D unclear. Germline values: CDR1 SGHTA, CDR2 FQGTGA. Trimming left V 8 bases short and J 5 bases short, with 9 bases between. The CDR3 length is 12 residues. The CDR3 spells CASQAETGELFF. The CDR3 DNA follows: TGTGCCAGCCAAGCTGAGACCGGGGAGCTGTTTTTT.

The J gene is TRBJ2-7, the V gene TRBV5-8, with D possibly TRBD1 on 6 matching bases. CDR3 size: 18 residues. Germline V lookup: CDR1 SGHTS, CDR2 YDEGEE. Trimming stripped 0 bases from V and 3 bases from J, with 22 bases between. The CDR3 reads CASSLVSRTVGECYEQYF. The DNA for the CDR3 is TGTGCCAGCAGCTTGGTCTCTCGGACAGTAGGGGAATGCTACGAGCAGTACTTC.

V gene TRBV28 combines with J gene TRBJ2-7, with D unresolved. Germline assignment: CDR1 MDHEN and CDR2 SYDVKM. The V and J ends lost 10 bases and 0 bases respectively, with 16 bases between them. The CDR3 is made up of 14 amino acids. The CDR3 sequence: CATFPGRSSYEQYF. The CDR3 region has the DNA TGTGCCACCTTCCCAGGCAGGTCCTCCTACGAGCAGTACTTC.

The chain is built from TRBV7-8 and TRBJ1-1; TRBD1 matches 11 bases. The V gene's germline CDR1 is SGHVS and CDR2 FQNEAQ. J lost 5 bases, V lost 3 bases, and 2 bases had no gene match. There are 14 residues in the CDR3. The CDR3 nucleotides read TGTGCCAGCAGCTTGGGACAGGGGGAAACTGAAGCTTTCTTT. Residues: CASSLGQGETEAFF.

The chain carries TRBV13 and TRBJ2-1; D possibly corresponds to TRBD1 (5 bases). The CDR3 length is 15 residues. Germline V gene sequence: CDR1 PRHDT, CDR2 FYEKMQ (reference sequence). Deletions cut 3 bases from V and 5 bases from J, with 14 bases between. The CDR3: CASSLFLGQNNEQFF. CDR3 in DNA: TGTGCCAGCAGCTTGTTTTTGGGGCAGAACAATGAGCAGTTCTTC.

J is TRBJ1-4 and V is TRBV11-2, with D possibly TRBD1 on 6 matching bases. Germline V gene data show CDR1 as SGHAT and CDR2 as FQNNGV. Trimming left V 4 bases short and J 5 bases short, with 17 bases between. There are 16 residues in the CDR3. CDR3 loop: CASSSPRTADNEKLFF. In DNA, the CDR3 is TGTGCCAGCAGCTCCCCCCGGACAGCTGACAATGAAAAACTGTTTTTT. The full variable domain, completed using reference TRBV11-2 and TRBJ1-4, is EAGVAQSPRYKIIEKRQSVAFWCNPISGHATLYWYQQILGQGPKLLIQFQNNGVVDDSQLPKDRFSAERLKGVDSTLKIQPAKLEDSAVYLCASSSPRTADNEKLFFGSGTQLSVL.

The rearrangement uses TRBV11-2 and TRBJ2-2; perhaps TRBD2 as D (7 bases). CDR3 length equals 15 residues. Per the germline V gene, CDR1 is SGHAT and CDR2 is FQNNGV. V was cut by 7 bases and J by 6 bases, with 18 bases left in between. The CDR3 region has the DNA TGTGCCAGCAAAATTCGGGGGGCTATTTCCGGGGAGCTGTTTTTT. It is translated as CASKIRGAISGELFF.

The rearrangement uses TRBV10-3 and TRBJ2-7; D not certain. Germline V gene lookup returns CDR1 ENHRY and CDR2 SYGVKD. The CDR3 has 15 residues. Trimming removed 7 bases from V and 2 bases from J, with 18 bases in between. This CDR3 is CAITQSTQTPYEQYF. CDR3 nucleotides: TGTGCCATCACCCAGTCAACGCAAACCCCCTACGAGCAGTACTTC.

V is TRBV2 and J is TRBJ2-7; no clear D gene. Trimming removed 5 bases from V and 3 bases from J, with 14 bases in between. Germline V lookup: CDR1 SNHLY, CDR2 FYNNEI. The CDR3 is 14 residues long. Here the CDR3 reads CASSFQANLYEQYF. The CDR3 nucleotides are TGTGCCAGCAGTTTCCAGGCCAACCTCTACGAGCAGTACTTC.

This chain links TRBV4-3 with TRBJ2-4; D not certain. The CDR3 spans 12 residues. V was trimmed by 2 bases and J by 15 bases, leaving 14 bases between them. Germline CDR1 is LGHNA and CDR2 is YSLEER. CDR3 sequence: CASSQFDNRLYF. In DNA, the CDR3 is TGCGCCAGCAGCCAATTTGACAATAGGCTGTACTTC.

The J gene is TRBJ1-5, the V gene TRBV7-2; D gene unclear. The CDR3 totals 12 residues. Germline assignment: CDR1 SGHTA and CDR2 FQGNSA. V dropped 4 bases and J dropped 4 bases, with 5 bases sitting between them. The CDR3 reads CASSSGNQPQHF. CDR3 bases: TGTGCCAGCAGCTCCGGGAATCAGCCCCAGCATTTT.

The chain recombines TRBV6-1 with TRBJ2-3; 8 bases align to TRBD1. This CDR3 is built from 13 residues. Germline trimming cut 5 bases from V and 11 bases from J; bases unmatched to any gene: 9. CDR1 is MNHNS, CDR2 SASEGT, per germline. This CDR3 is CASSRTGSGWQYF. CDR3 nucleotides: TGTGCCAGCAGTCGGACAGGGTCAGGGTGGCAGTATTTT.

J is TRBJ2-5 and V is TRBV28; D gene uncertain. Deletions cut 3 bases from V and 1 base from J, with 15 bases between. CDR1 and CDR2 from the germline V gene are MDHEN and SYDVKM. The CDR3 is 16 amino acids. The CDR3 DNA reads as TGTGCCAGCAGTTTTAGTCGCCTCCGGGTCCAAGAGACCCAGTACTTC. Translated: CASSFSRLRVQETQYF.

This clone was found a few times. The chain combines TRBV5-6 with TRBJ2-6; the D is unclear. This CDR3 has 15 residues. The V end was cut by 0 bases, the J end by 0 bases, with 4 bases between. Per germline, CDR1 SGHDT and CDR2 YYEEEE. CDR3 sequence reads: CASSLAVSGANVLTF. In DNA form, the CDR3 reads TGTGCCAGCAGCTTGGCAGTCTCTGGGGCCAACGTCCTGACTTTC.

The count of this clone is one. The V and J genes are TRBV10-3 and TRBJ1-1, with TRBD1 identical over 7 bases. Germline lookup yields CDR1 ENHRY and CDR2 SYGVKD. J gave up 5 bases and V 6 bases, and 9 bases lay outside the gene matches. CDR3 length: 14 residues. The CDR3 DNA reads as TGTGCCATCAGAGAGGGGGCCGACAGAACTGAAGCTTTCTTT. Protein: CAIREGADRTEAFF.

This clone was picked up a small number of times. The chain links TRBV7-9 to TRBJ2-1, with 9 bases that match TRBD1. The CDR3 has 15 amino acids. The junction had 4 bases not matched to a gene; V was cut back by 1 base and J by 6 bases. The V gene's germline CDR1 is SEHNR and CDR2 FQNEAQ (reference sequence). CDR3 DNA sequence: TGTGCCAGCAGCTTAGTGGGGACAGGGCGCAATGAGCAGTTCTTC. Protein sequence: CASSLVGTGRNEQFF.

This chain joins TRBV7-9 and TRBJ2-1, with 8 bases lining up with TRBD1. The CDR3 sequence is 14 residues long. After removal of 4 bases from V and 8 bases from J, the junction contained 7 bases not matched to a gene. Germline V gene sequence: CDR1 SEHNR, CDR2 FQNEAQ (reference sequence). DNA for the CDR3: TGTGCCAGCAGCTATCGACAGGGGTTGGATGAGCAGTTCTTC. As protein: CASSYRQGLDEQFF.